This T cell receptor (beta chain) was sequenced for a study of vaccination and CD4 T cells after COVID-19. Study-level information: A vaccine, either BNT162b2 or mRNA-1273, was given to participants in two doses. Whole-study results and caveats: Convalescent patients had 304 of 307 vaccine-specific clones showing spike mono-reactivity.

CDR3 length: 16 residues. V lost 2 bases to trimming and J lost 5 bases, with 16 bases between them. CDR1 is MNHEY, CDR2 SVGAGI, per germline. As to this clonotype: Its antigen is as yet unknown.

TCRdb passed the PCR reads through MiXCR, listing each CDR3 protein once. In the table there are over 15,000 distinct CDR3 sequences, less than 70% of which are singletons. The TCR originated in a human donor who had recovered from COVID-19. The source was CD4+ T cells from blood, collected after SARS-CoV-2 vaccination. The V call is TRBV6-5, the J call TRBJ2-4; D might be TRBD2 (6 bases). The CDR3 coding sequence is TGTGCCAGCAGTTACCCCCCCGGGACTCGCGAAAACATTCAGTACTTC. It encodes CASSYPPGTRENIQYF.